These 7 T cell receptor beta chains were sequenced from one sample in a study of blood T cell repertoires in COVID-19 (TCRdb year 2020). The method behind the library was the immunoSEQ multiplex PCR assay. Sourced from immuneACCESS, this table was stored by TCRdb with only in-frame sequences that have V and J called. A share of the clones is absent; for the studies checked, an unresolved V gene accounts for under half, and the remainder has no known explanation. The table for this sample lists around 53,000 clones; about 81% of them were counted only once. The ten largest make up over 15% of the sample. The specimen was peripheral blood. The source of these receptors is a man aged 65-85 years with active COVID-19.

V gene TRBV9 combines with J gene TRBJ2-7; 7 nucleotides line up with TRBD2. The CDR3 spans 15 residues. J was trimmed by 6 bases and V by 4 bases; bases with no gene match: 13. Germline CDR1 is SGDLS and CDR2 is YYNGEE. The CDR3 reads CASSSGEGNPFEQYF. CDR3 DNA sequence: TGTGCCAGCAGCTCCGGGGAGGGAAACCCCTTCGAGCAGTACTTC.

The rearrangement links TRBV12-5 to TRBJ2-5; TRBD1 is a possible D gene (6 bases). Germline CDR1 is LGHNT and CDR2 is FRNRAP. Trimming stripped 8 bases from V and 5 bases from J, with 18 bases between. CDR3 length equals 14 residues. CDR3 in amino acids: CASSDSSSGETQYF. In DNA, the CDR3 is TGTGCTAGTTCGGACAGCTCAAGTGGGGAGACCCAGTACTTC.

The chain uses TRBV5-1 and TRBJ2-3; the match to TRBD2 covers 7 bases. Unmatched junction bases numbered 10, after V lost 3 bases and J lost 6 bases. In germline, CDR1 is SGHRS, CDR2 YFSETQ. CDR3 length: 15 residues. CDR3 residues: CASSSGLDGSDTQYF. In nucleotides, the CDR3 is TGCGCCAGCAGCTCCGGACTAGACGGCTCGGATACGCAGTATTTT.

This clone has a single count. The chain couples TRBV7-2 to TRBJ2-1; a possible D gene is TRBD2 (6 bases). This CDR3 region has 14 residues. Germline CDR1 reads SGHTA; CDR2 reads FQGNSA. V dropped 6 bases and J dropped 8 bases, with 17 bases sitting between them. CDR3 sequence: CASRPLAAYDEQFF. Written as DNA, the CDR3 is TGTGCCAGCAGACCATTAGCGGCGTACGATGAGCAGTTCTTC.

The rearrangement links TRBV7-3 to TRBJ2-1; weak D call: TRBD1 (7 bases). Germline values: CDR1 SGHTA, CDR2 FQGTGA. This CDR3 is built from 16 residues. V lost 3 bases to trimming and J lost 4 bases, with 16 bases between them. CDR3 bases: TGTGCCAGCAGCTTGGGAGGAGGGGGCAAATACAATGAGCAGTTCTTC. Its protein product is CASSLGGGGKYNEQFF.

The genes are TRBV7-2 and TRBJ2-2; D not certain. CDR3 size: 13 residues. V was clipped by 4 bases and J by 4 bases, with 7 bases between them. Germline values: CDR1 SGHTA, CDR2 FQGNSA. The CDR3 DNA is TGTGCCAGCAGCTACACCACCACCGGGGAGCTGTTTTTT. It specifies CASSYTTTGELFF.

This chain connects TRBV6-6 to TRBJ1-1; TRBD1 matches 7 bases. CDR1 is MNHNY and CDR2 is SVGAGI in the germline V gene (reference sequence). The V gene end was trimmed by 6 bases and the J gene end by 0 bases; junction bases not matched to a gene: 10. There are 16 residues in the CDR3. The CDR3 nucleotides are TGTGCCAGCAGGCCCCATTTTCAGGGGGTGAACACTGAAGCTTTCTTT. This gives the protein CASRPHFQGVNTEAFF.